This T cell receptor beta chain was observed in a study of CD8+ T cells in alopecia areata. Overall study findings and caveats: More clonal than normal scalp was lesional scalp, particularly alopecia totalis/universalis.

cDNA prepared by RNA extraction and subsequent reverse transcription served as the template for sequencing. Only in-frame clones appear in the TCRdb table, and some are missing; sequencing was by immunoSEQ multiplex PCR. The table records 130,000 or so clones, around 63% of them present only once. On this clone: Its specificity is unknown.

The CDR3 is 17 amino acids. The V end lost 2 bases, the J end lost 0 bases, and 13 bases lay between the germline ends. Germline V gene lookup returns CDR1 MGHRA and CDR2 YSYEKL. Treatment of the sample: oral pan-JAK inhibitor, 5-10 mg twice daily. The V and J genes are TRBV4-1 and TRBJ1-4; no definite D call. This clonotype originated in a human donor with alopecia areata. The sample was CD4+ T cells sorted from blood, taken at week 4, from a patient treated with tofacitinib. The CDR3 nucleotides read TGCGCCAGCAGCCAAAGGGTACGGACTACAACTAATGAAAAACTGTTTTTT. Encoded protein: CASSQRVRTTTNEKLFF.